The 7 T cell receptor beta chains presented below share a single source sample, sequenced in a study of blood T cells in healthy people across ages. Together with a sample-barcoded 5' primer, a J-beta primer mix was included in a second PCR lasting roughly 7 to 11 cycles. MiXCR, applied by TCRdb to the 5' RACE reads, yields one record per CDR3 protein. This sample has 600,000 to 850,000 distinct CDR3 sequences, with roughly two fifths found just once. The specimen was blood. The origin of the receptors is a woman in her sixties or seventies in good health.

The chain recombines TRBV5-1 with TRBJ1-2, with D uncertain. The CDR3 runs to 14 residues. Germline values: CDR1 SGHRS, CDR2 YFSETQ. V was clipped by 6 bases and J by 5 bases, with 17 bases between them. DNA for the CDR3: TGCGCCAGCACCGAACCGGGAGGGCATTATGGCTACACCTTC. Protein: CASTEPGGHYGYTF. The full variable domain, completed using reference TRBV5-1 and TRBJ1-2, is KAGVTQTPRYLIKTRGQQVTLSCSPISGHRSVSWYQQTPGQGLQFLFEYFSETQRNKGNFPGRFSGRQFSNSRSEMNVSTLELGDSALYLCASTEPGGHYGYTFGSGTRLTVV.

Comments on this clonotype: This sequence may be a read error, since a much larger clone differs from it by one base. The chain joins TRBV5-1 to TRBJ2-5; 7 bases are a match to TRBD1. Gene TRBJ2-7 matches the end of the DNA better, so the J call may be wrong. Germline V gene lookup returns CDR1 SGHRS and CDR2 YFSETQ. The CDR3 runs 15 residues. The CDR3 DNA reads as TGCGCCAACAGCCTCCGACAGGGCCTAGCCTACGAGCAGTACTTC. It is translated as CANSLRQGLAYEQYF.

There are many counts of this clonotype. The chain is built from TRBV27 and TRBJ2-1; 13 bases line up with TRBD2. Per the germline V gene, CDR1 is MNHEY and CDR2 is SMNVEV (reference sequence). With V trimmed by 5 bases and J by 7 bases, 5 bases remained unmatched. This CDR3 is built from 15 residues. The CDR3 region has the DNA TGTGCCAGCAGTCTCGGGACTAGCGGGAATAATGAGCAGTTCTTC. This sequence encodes CASSLGTSGNNEQFF.

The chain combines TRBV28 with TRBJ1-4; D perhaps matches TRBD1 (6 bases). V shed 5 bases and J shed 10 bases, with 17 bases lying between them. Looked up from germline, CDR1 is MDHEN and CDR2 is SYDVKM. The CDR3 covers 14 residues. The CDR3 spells CASSNSGVEAKLFF. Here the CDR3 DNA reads TGTGCCAGCAGTAACTCAGGGGTTGAGGCAAAACTGTTTTTT.

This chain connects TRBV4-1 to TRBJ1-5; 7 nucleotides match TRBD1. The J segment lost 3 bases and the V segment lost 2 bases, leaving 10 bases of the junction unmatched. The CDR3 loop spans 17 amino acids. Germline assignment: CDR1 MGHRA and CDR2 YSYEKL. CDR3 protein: CASSQHRGDSDNQPQHF. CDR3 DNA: TGCGCCAGCAGCCAACACAGGGGAGACAGCGACAATCAGCCCCAGCATTTT.

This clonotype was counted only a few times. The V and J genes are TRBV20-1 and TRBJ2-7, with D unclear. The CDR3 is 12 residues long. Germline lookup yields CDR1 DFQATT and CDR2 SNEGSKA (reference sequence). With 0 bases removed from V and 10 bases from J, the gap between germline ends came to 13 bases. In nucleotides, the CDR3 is TGCAGTGCTAGAGATCAAGCTCCAGCCCAGTACTTC. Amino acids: CSARDQAPAQYF.

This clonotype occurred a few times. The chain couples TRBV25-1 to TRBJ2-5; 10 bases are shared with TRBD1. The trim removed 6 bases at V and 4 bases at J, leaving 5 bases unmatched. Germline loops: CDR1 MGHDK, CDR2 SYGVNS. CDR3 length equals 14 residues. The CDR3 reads CASSPWDRGETQYF. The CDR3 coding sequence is TGTGCCAGCAGCCCGTGGGACAGGGGAGAGACCCAGTACTTC.